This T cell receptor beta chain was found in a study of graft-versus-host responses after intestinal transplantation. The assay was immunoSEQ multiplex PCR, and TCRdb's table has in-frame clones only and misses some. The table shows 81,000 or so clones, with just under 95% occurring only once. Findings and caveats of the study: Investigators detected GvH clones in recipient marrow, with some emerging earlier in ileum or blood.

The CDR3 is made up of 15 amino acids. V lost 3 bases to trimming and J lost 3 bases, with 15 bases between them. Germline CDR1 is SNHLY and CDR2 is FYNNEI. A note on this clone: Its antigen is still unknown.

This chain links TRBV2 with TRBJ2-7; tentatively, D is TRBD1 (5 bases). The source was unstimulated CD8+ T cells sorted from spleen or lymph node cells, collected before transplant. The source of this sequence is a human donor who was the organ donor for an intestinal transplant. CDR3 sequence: CASSEQGIRIYEQYF. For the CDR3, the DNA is TGTGCCAGCAGTGAGCAGGGTATTAGGATCTACGAGCAGTACTTC.